The 19 T cell receptor beta chains below all came from one sample that was sequenced in a study of beta chain features in type 1 diabetes. Expressed TCRB transcripts were sequenced because the entire RNA isolate underwent reverse transcription. Data came from immunoSEQ multiplex PCR; TCRdb stores just in-frame clones and leaves some out. The sample includes a few hundred thousand clones, 9.5% to 10% seen only once; the top ten take 0.6%. The study, taken as a whole, reports: Within each of all four CD4+ subsets, Type 1 diabetes patients had TCRB CDR3s that were moderately but significantly shorter.

These receptors have no known antigen. The sample taken for sequencing was central memory CD4+ T cells from blood. The receptors stem from a man aged 25 to 45 with type 1 diabetes.

The V call is TRBV5-1, the J call TRBJ1-1; a weak D match, TRBD1 (6 bases). This CDR3 spans 15 amino acids. V was pared by 0 bases and J by 0 bases, with 9 bases between. Germline V gives CDR1 SGHRS, CDR2 YFSETQ. CDR3 bases: TGCGCCAGCAGCTTGGAGGGGACACTGAACACTGAAGCTTTCTTT. Residues: CASSLEGTLNTEAFF.

This clone came up many times. The rearrangement links TRBV27 to TRBJ2-2, with 7 positions matching TRBD1. The CDR3 is made up of 13 amino acids. V was pared by 2 bases and J by 7 bases, with 1 base of the junction left unmatched. CDR1 and CDR2 (germline): MNHEY, SMNVEV (reference sequence). The CDR3 loop reads CASSLRQGGELFF. The DNA of the CDR3 is TGTGCCAGCAGTTTACGACAGGGCGGGGAGCTGTTTTTT.

The V gene is TRBV7-6, the J gene TRBJ2-2; 8 bases align to TRBD1. Losses at the gene ends were 5 bases for V and 6 bases for J; bases not matched to a gene: 5. The germline V gene encodes CDR1 SGHVS and CDR2 FNYEAQ. This CDR3 is built from 14 residues. CDR3 DNA sequence: TGTGCCAGCAGCCCCCGGACAGGGTCCGGGGAGCTGTTTTTT. Translation: CASSPRTGSGELFF.

This chain connects TRBV5-1 to TRBJ1-1; the D is unclear. V gave up 0 bases and J gave up 1 base, with 10 bases separating them. Germline values: CDR1 SGHRS, CDR2 YFSETQ. This CDR3 has 15 residues. The CDR3 sequence is CASSLVPLGNTEAFF. The DNA for the CDR3 is TGCGCCAGCAGCTTGGTCCCGTTGGGGAACACTGAAGCTTTCTTT. The whole variable domain, filled in from reference TRBV5-1 and TRBJ1-1, reads KAGVTQTPRYLIKTRGQQVTLSCSPISGHRSVSWYQQTPGQGLQFLFEYFSETQRNKGNFPGRFSGRQFSNSRSEMNVSTLELGDSALYLCASSLVPLGNTEAFFGQGTRLTVV.

Worth noting for this clone: Given a much more abundant clone one base away, this may be a read error. The chain uses TRBV11-1 and TRBJ2-1; D is possibly TRBD1 (6 bases). The CDR3 runs to 13 residues. Looked up from germline, CDR1 is SGHAT and CDR2 is FQDESV (reference sequence). The ends were cut back, 4 bases at V and 4 bases at J, with 8 bases in the middle. The CDR3 DNA reads TGTGCCAGCAGCTCACAGGGTTACAATGAGCAGTTCTTC. Its translation is CASSSQGYNEQFF.

The chain employs TRBV4-3 and TRBJ2-7; 9 positions match TRBD2. This CDR3 is 15 amino acids long. J lost 4 bases, V lost 1 base, and 5 bases had no gene match. CDR1 is LGHNA, CDR2 YSLEER, per germline. The CDR3 DNA is TGCGCCAGCAGCCAAGGTTTAGCGGGAGTTTACGAGCAGTACTTC. Encoded protein: CASSQGLAGVYEQYF.

This chain links TRBV5-6 with TRBJ2-1; 13 bases are a match to TRBD2. The CDR3 is made up of 18 amino acids. V lost 4 bases, J lost 1 base, and 8 bases stayed unmatched. Germline values: CDR1 SGHDT, CDR2 YYEEEE. CDR3 sequence: CASSLLAGGQWSYNEQFF. The CDR3 bases are TGTGCCAGCAGCCTACTAGCGGGAGGGCAGTGGTCCTACAATGAGCAGTTCTTC. Combining the CDR3 with reference TRBV5-6 and TRBJ2-1 gives the whole variable domain DAGVTQSPTHLIKTRGQQVTLRCSPKSGHDTVSWYQQALGQGPQFIFQYYEEEERQRGNFPDRFSGHQFPNYSSELNVNALLLGDSALYLCASSLLAGGQWSYNEQFFGPGTRLTVL.

This chain links TRBV4-1 with TRBJ1-3; D remains unclear. The germline V and J ends were trimmed by 2 bases and 1 base, with 3 bases remaining between them. Germline CDR1 and CDR2: MGHRA and YSYEKL. The CDR3 is 13 residues long. In nucleotides, the CDR3 is TGCGCCAGCAGCCAACAGTCTGGAAACACCATATATTTT. Its translation: CASSQQSGNTIYF.

The gene calls are TRBV4-1 and TRBJ1-1; 8 bases fit TRBD1. The junction had 7 bases not matched to a gene; V was cut back by 2 bases and J by 5 bases. This CDR3 contains 15 residues. CDR1 MGHRA and CDR2 YSYEKL come from the germline V gene. CDR3 bases: TGCGCCAGCAGCCAACTACTCAGGGGGCCTACTGAAGCTTTCTTT. Amino acids: CASSQLLRGPTEAFF.

This clone came up a few times. V gene TRBV19 combines with J gene TRBJ2-7; D is possibly TRBD1 (6 bases). From germline, CDR1 is LNHDA and CDR2 SQIVND (reference sequence). This CDR3 region has 14 residues. Trimming removed 6 bases at V and 3 bases at J, with 15 bases between. CDR3 nucleotide sequence: TGTGCCAGTAGCTCCCGGGACAAAGACTACGAGCAGTACTTC. Translating gives CASSSRDKDYEQYF.

The chain joins TRBV19 to TRBJ1-2; D gene uncertain. V lost 3 bases to trimming and J lost 4 bases, with 9 bases between them. Germline V gene lookup returns CDR1 LNHDA and CDR2 SQIVND (reference sequence). The CDR3 spans 13 residues. The CDR3 loop is CASSIGQIYGYTF. CDR3 sequence (DNA): TGTGCCAGTAGTATCGGGCAGATCTATGGCTACACCTTC.

This clone was observed at least ten times. This chain uses TRBV7-9 with TRBJ2-1; TRBD2 matches 9 bases. The germline V gene has CDR1 SEHNR and CDR2 FQNEAQ (reference sequence). V lost 5 bases and J lost 4; bases outside the gene matches: 12. This CDR3 is built from 17 residues. The CDR3 DNA reads as TGTGCCAGCAGCCTCGACATTAGCGGGAGAGTTTACAATGAGCAGTTCTTC. This sequence encodes CASSLDISGRVYNEQFF.

V gene TRBV20-1 combines with J gene TRBJ1-5, with D unclear. The germline CDR1 and CDR2 sequences are DFQATT and SNEGSKA (reference sequence). The CDR3 is made up of 11 amino acids. Trimming took 6 bases from V and 3 from J, leaving 6 bases between them. CDR3 protein: CSARSNQPQHF. As DNA, the CDR3 is TGCAGTGCCCGATCCAATCAGCCCCAGCATTTT.

This clone showed up many times. V is TRBV7-2 and J is TRBJ1-1; tentative D call: TRBD1 (5 bases). The CDR3 extends over 13 amino acids. The germline V gene encodes CDR1 SGHTA and CDR2 FQGNSA. V shed 5 bases and J shed 5 bases, with 12 bases lying between them. The CDR3 is CASSTQGRTEAFF. The CDR3 DNA is TGTGCCAGCAGCACCCAGGGAAGGACTGAAGCTTTCTTT. The full variable domain, its missing parts supplied by reference TRBV7-2 and TRBJ1-1, is GAGVSQSPSNKVTEKGKDVELRCDPISGHTALYWYRQSLGQGLEFLIYFQGNSAPDKSGLPSDRFSAERTGGSVSTLTIQRTQQEDSAVYLCASSTQGRTEAFFGQGTRLTVV.

V and J are TRBV4-1 and TRBJ1-1; TRBD1 matches 9 bases. The CDR3 sequence is 14 residues long. With 1 base clipped from V and 7 bases from J, the junction kept 4 bases outside the gene matches. CDR1 MGHRA and CDR2 YSYEKL come from the germline V gene. The CDR3 loop is CASSQGDRDSEAFF. Here the CDR3 DNA reads TGCGCCAGCAGCCAAGGGGACAGGGACAGTGAAGCTTTCTTT.

The rearrangement uses TRBV7-3 and TRBJ1-4, with 10 bases identical to TRBD1. After removal of 5 bases from V and 8 bases from J, the junction contained 8 bases not matched to a gene. The CDR3 sequence is 15 residues long. The germline V gene has CDR1 SGHTA and CDR2 FQGTGA. CDR3 in amino acids: CASSPKGTGVEKLFF. The CDR3 DNA reads TGTGCCAGCAGCCCGAAGGGGACAGGGGTAGAAAAACTGTTTTTT.

This clone was recorded at least ten times. V is TRBV28 and J is TRBJ2-7; D is ambiguous. Germline loops: CDR1 MDHEN, CDR2 SYDVKM. Trimming pared 9 bases from V and 9 bases from J, leaving 15 bases between. CDR3 length equals 11 residues. The CDR3 protein is CASLSVDGQYF. The CDR3 DNA is TGTGCCAGTCTCTCTGTGGACGGGCAGTACTTC.

The chain combines TRBV9 with TRBJ2-1; no reliable D call. V was pared by 0 bases and J by 12 bases, with 13 bases between. Germline assignment: CDR1 SGDLS and CDR2 YYNGEE. CDR3 length equals 13 residues. The chain's CDR3 is CASSVEFYAAQFF. DNA for the CDR3: TGTGCCAGCAGCGTAGAATTTTACGCCGCGCAGTTCTTC.

The chain recombines TRBV6-5 with TRBJ2-5, with TRBD2 identical over 10 bases. Germline V CDR1 and CDR2: MNHEY, SVGAGI. This CDR3 region has 14 residues. V shed 8 bases and J 3 bases; nucleotides not matched to a gene: 6. The CDR3 bases are TGTGCCAGCTCAAAAGCGGGAGGGGAAGAGACCCAGTACTTC. Translating it yields CASSKAGGEETQYF.